This TCR beta chain appears in the sequencing data of a study of OX40 agonist ivuxolimab in advanced cancers. Overall study context: Three patients showed partial responses: one hepatocellular carcinoma and two cutaneous melanoma cases. Study-wide results and limits: At 0.1-3.0 mg/kg, partial responders had clonal expansion among the lowest observed.

As for this clone: Antigen unknown.

The CDR3 runs 15 residues. Trimming took off 6 bases at V and 0 bases at J, with 12 bases between the two ends. CDR1 KGHSH and CDR2 LQKENI come from the germline V gene. Systemic immunosuppression or a history of autoimmune disease excluded patients. Profiled with immunoSEQ multiplex PCR; TCRdb holds only in-frame clones, not every one. The sample lists 110,000 or so clones, approximately 90% occurring once. The sequence was obtained from an adult with an advanced solid tumor such as melanoma, head and neck, liver or kidney cancer. Material: CD4+ or CD8+ T cells sorted from blood, obtained in a trial of the OX40 agonist ivuxolimab. The chain recombines TRBV18 with TRBJ1-5; D is perhaps TRBD1 (5 bases). CDR3 coding DNA: TGTGCCAGCTCTCGGGACCTAATTAGCAATCAGCCCCAGCATTTT. Translation gives CASSRDLISNQPQHF.